The rows below give T cell receptor beta chains drawn from one sample of a study of T cells in localized non-small cell lung cancer. Here immunoSEQ multiplex PCR was the method, and the copy in TCRdb shows in-frame clones only, minus some. The sample carries roughly 76,000 clones, over 60% recorded once. The material sequenced was PBMCs, taken before any cancer treatment. The source is a man aged 35 to 69 with stage II squamous cell lung carcinoma. Both conserved end residues are part of each CDR3. The order of the fields is clone size, J gene, V gene, D gene, CDR3 protein, CDR3 DNA. A D gene is named only where the DNA matches it firmly. A clone size is listed for some rows: how often the clone was seen (once, few, many), or a class if it is expanded.

NA | TRBJ2-3 | TRBV7-8 | TRBD1 | CASSLVGRGRADTQYF | TGTGCCAGCAGCTTAGTAGGCAGGGGGCGCGCAGATACGCAGTATTTT
NA | TRBJ2-2 | TRBV4-1 | NA | CASSPPGSRELFF | TGCGCCAGCAGCCCCCCGGGCTCCCGGGAGCTGTTTTTT
NA | TRBJ1-4 | TRBV9 | NA | CASSLTDATNEKLFF | TGTGCCAGCAGCCTAACGGACGCAACTAATGAAAAACTGTTTTTT
NA | TRBJ1-2 | TRBV6-6 | NA | CASHGTLEYGYTF | TGTGCCAGCCACGGGACACTAGAATATGGCTACACCTTC
NA | TRBJ1-5 | TRBV28 | NA | CASSSSTGLGQPQHF | TGTGCCAGCAGTTCCTCCACAGGGTTGGGGCAGCCCCAGCATTTT
NA | TRBJ2-3 | TRBV19 | TRBD1 | CASSPLPLIQGTDTQYF | TGTGCCAGTAGCCCCCTCCCCCTTATACAGGGGACAGATACGCAGTATTTT
NA | TRBJ2-7 | TRBV4-1 | NA | CASGQGPGTYYEQYF | TGCGCCAGCGGCCAGGGGCCCGGGACTTACTACGAGCAGTACTTC
NA | TRBJ1-1 | TRBV6-4 | NA | CASSESPTGMNTEAFF | TGTGCCAGCAGTGAGTCTCCGACAGGAATGAACACTGAAGCTTTCTTT
NA | TRBJ2-5 | TRBV7-7 | TRBD1 | CASSLAADRGETQYF | TGTGCTAGCAGCTTAGCTGCGGACAGGGGTGAGACCCAGTACTTC
NA | TRBJ2-7 | TRBV5-4 | TRBD1 | CASSLERTGSREQYF | TGTGCCAGCAGCTTGGAGCGGACAGGGAGTCGCGAGCAGTACTTC
NA | TRBJ2-3 | TRBV11-3 | TRBD2 | CASSLLAGGTQYF | TGTGCCAGCAGTTTGCTAGCGGGAGGTACGCAGTATTTT
NA | TRBJ2-2 | TRBV7-6 | NA | CASSPGTKPGELFF | TGTGCCAGCAGCCCCGGGACAAAGCCCGGGGAGCTGTTTTTT
NA | TRBJ1-3 | TRBV18 | NA | CASSPPPSLSGNTIYF | TGTGCCAGCTCACCACCGCCCAGTCTCTCTGGAAACACCATATATTTT
NA | TRBJ1-6 | TRBV5-4 | TRBD1 | CASSLQDRGQYHF | TGTGCCAGCAGCTTGCAGGACAGGGGTCAATACCACTTT
few | TRBJ1-6 | TRBV13 | NA | CASSPGINSPLHF | TGTGCCAGCAGCCCGGGGATTAATTCACCCCTCCACTTT
NA | TRBJ1-1 | TRBV18 | NA | CASSPPGPNTEAFF | TGTGCCAGCTCACCACCAGGGCCGAACACTGAAGCTTTCTTT
NA | TRBJ2-3 | TRBV5-1 | TRBD1 | CASSQRTGTTDTQYF | TGCGCCAGCAGCCAAAGGACAGGAACCACAGATACGCAGTATTTT
NA | TRBJ2-2 | TRBV27 | NA | CASSLWTPNTGELFF | TGTGCCAGCAGTTTATGGACACCGAACACCGGGGAGCTGTTTTTT
once | TRBJ2-1 | TRBV7-3 | NA | CASSSDGGNNEQFF | TGTGCCAGCAGCTCGGACGGGGGTAACAATGAGCAGTTCTTC
NA | TRBJ2-1 | TRBV7-2 | NA | CASSTHVGGYDSYNEQFF | TGTGCCAGCAGCACTCACGTGGGGGGCTATGACTCCTACAATGAGCAGTTCTTC
NA | TRBJ2-7 | TRBV30 | NA | CAWRKMTQGAYEQYF | TGTGCCTGGAGAAAAATGACTCAAGGAGCCTACGAGCAGTACTTC
NA | TRBJ2-3 | TRBV4-3 | NA | CASSQDWRGGSTDTQYF | TGCGCCAGCAGCCAAGATTGGAGGGGGGGGAGCACAGATACGCAGTATTTT
NA | TRBJ1-3 | TRBV30 | NA | CAWSSRRDGNTIYF | TGTGCCTGGAGTTCACGCAGGGATGGAAACACCATATATTTT
NA | TRBJ2-2 | TRBV7-8 | NA | CASHGPNTGELFF | TGTGCCAGCCACGGACCGAACACCGGGGAGCTGTTTTTT
NA | TRBJ2-1 | TRBV15 | TRBD2 | CATSRDLAGGYNEQFF | TGTGCCACCAGCAGAGATCTAGCGGGGGGCTACAATGAGCAGTTCTTC
NA | TRBJ1-5 | TRBV27 | TRBD1 | CASSFSGQGLNQPQHF | TGTGCCAGCAGTTTCTCGGGACAGGGGCTTAATCAGCCCCAGCATTTT
NA | TRBJ1-6 | TRBV5-1 | NA | CASSLDEGRASPLHF | TGCGCCAGCAGCTTGGACGAGGGTAGGGCTTCACCCCTCCACTTT
NA | TRBJ2-2 | TRBV4-1 | NA | CASSQGASEVTGELFF | TGCGCCAGCAGCCAAGGGGCTAGCGAGGTCACCGGGGAGCTGTTTTTT
NA | TRBJ2-7 | TRBV7-8 | TRBD1 | CASSFPLTGGRDEQYF | TGTGCCAGCAGCTTCCCCTTGACAGGGGGAAGGGACGAGCAGTACTTC
NA | TRBJ2-1 | TRBV19 | NA | CASSIESSYNEQFF | TGTGCCAGTAGTATAGAGAGCTCCTACAATGAGCAGTTCTTC
once | TRBJ1-5 | TRBV5-8 | TRBD1 | CASNRDRLDNQPQHF | TGTGCCAGCAACCGGGACAGATTGGACAATCAGCCCCAGCATTTT
NA | TRBJ2-1 | TRBV15 | NA | CATSRSYSYNEQFF | TGTGCCACCAGCAGGAGTTACTCCTACAATGAGCAGTTCTTC
once | TRBJ2-5 | TRBV6-1 | TRBD2 | CASNSRGGVGETQYF | TGTGCCAGCAACAGTAGGGGAGGGGTAGGAGAGACCCAGTACTTC
few | TRBJ2-5 | TRBV20-1 | NA | CSASPMETQYF | TGCAGTGCTAGCCCGATGGAGACCCAGTACTTC
NA | TRBJ2-1 | TRBV7-2 | NA | CASSPEHNEQFF | TGTGCCAGCAGCCCAGAACACAATGAGCAGTTCTTC
once | TRBJ1-2 | TRBV28 | TRBD1 | CASSLLGTGHRNGYTF | TGTGCCAGCAGTTTATTGGGGACAGGTCACAGGAATGGCTACACCTTC